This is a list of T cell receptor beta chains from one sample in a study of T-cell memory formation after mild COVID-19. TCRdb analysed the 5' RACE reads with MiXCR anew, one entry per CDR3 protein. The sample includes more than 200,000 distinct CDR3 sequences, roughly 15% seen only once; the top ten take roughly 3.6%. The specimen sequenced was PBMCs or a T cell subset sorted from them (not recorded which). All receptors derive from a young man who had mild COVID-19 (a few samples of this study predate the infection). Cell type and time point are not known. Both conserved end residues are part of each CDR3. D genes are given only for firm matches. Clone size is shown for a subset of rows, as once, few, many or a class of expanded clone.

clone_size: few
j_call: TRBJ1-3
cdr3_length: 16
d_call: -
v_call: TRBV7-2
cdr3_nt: TGTGCCAGCAGCTACGGACAGATTAACTCTGGAAACACCATATATTTT
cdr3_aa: CASSYGQINSGNTIYF

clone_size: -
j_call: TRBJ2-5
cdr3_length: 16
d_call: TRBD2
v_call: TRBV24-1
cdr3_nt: TGTGCCACCAGTGATCACGGTTTAGCGGGACAAGAGACCCAGTACTTC
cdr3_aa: CATSDHGLAGQETQYF

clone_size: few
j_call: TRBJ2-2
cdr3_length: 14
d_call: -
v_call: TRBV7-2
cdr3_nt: TGTGCCAGCAGCTTTCTTCTCACCACCGGGGAGCTGTTTTTT
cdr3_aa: CASSFLLTTGELFF

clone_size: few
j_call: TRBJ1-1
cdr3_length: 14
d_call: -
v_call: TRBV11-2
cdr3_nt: TGTGCCAGCAGGAGCCTCGTGTTCGGGGTGAAAGCTTTCTTT
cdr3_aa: CASRSLVFGVKAFF

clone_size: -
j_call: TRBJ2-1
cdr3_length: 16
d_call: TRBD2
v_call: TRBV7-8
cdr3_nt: TGTGCCAGCAGCGCGACTAGCTCTAGCTCCTACAATGAGCAGTTCTTC
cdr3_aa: CASSATSSSSYNEQFF

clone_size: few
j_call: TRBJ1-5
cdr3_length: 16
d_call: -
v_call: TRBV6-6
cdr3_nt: TGTGCCAGCAGTTACTCGCGGGGGGTGGGGAATCAGCCCCAGCATTTT
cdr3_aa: CASSYSRGVGNQPQHF

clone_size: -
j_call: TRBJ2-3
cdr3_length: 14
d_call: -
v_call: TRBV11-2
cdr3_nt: TGTGCCAGCAGCTTAAGAACTAACACAGATACGCAGTATTTT
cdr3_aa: CASSLRTNTDTQYF

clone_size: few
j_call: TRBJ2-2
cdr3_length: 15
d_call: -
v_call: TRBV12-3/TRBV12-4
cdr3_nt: TGTGCCAGCAGTAAACGGACCGACTCCACCGGGGAGCTGTTTTTT
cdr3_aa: CASSKRTDSTGELFF

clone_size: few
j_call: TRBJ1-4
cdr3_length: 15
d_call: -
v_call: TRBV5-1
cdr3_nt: TGCGCCAGCAGCTTGGGGCAGGCGTTTAATGAAAAACTGTTTTTT
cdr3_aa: CASSLGQAFNEKLFF

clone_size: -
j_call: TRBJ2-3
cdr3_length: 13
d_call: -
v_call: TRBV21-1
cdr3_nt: TGTGCCAGCAGCCGCCCGCAAACAGATACGCAGTATTTT
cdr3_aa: CASSRPQTDTQYF

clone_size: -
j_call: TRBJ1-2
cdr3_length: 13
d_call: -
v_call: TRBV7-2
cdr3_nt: TGTGCCAGCAGCTTTCCGGGGAACTATGGCTACACCTTC
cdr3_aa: CASSFPGNYGYTF

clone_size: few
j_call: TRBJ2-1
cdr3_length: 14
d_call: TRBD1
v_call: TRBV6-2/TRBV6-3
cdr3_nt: TGTGCCAGCCAGGGGGACAGCTCCTACAATGAGCAGTTCTTC
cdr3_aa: CASQGDSSYNEQFF

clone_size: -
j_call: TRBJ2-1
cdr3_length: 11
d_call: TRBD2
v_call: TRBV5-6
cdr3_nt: TGTGCCAGCAGCACGGGGGGGCCTTTAGTTTTC
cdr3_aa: CASSTGGPLVF

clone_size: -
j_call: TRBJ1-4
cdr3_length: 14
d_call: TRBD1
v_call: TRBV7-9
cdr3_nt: TGTGCCAGCAGCTTGGGGACAGGACCTGAAAAACTGTTTTTT
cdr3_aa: CASSLGTGPEKLFF

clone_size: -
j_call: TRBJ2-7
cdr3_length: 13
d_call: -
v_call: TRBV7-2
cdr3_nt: TGTGCCAGCAGCTTGGAAGGGAGATCCGAGCAGTACTTC
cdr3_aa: CASSLEGRSEQYF